This T cell receptor (beta chain) was identified during a study of Ad26.COV2.S vaccination and SARS-CoV-2 variants. Study-level background: A participant enrolled in the COV1001 Ad26.COV2.S trial arm provided the sample.

Per the germline V gene, CDR1 is SGDLS and CDR2 is YYNGEE. V was clipped by 2 bases and J by 10 bases; unmatched bases: 12. This CDR3 spans 15 amino acids. Treatment: about 20 received Ad26.COV2.S at low or high dose, single or two shots; about 5 received placebo; per-sample allocation not given. Each sample was drawn 63 days after the first injection (of vaccine or placebo). In Boston, the donor was an adult between 18-55 years of age. The repertoire was sequenced with immunoSEQ multiplex PCR; TCRdb's copy has only in-frame clones and lacks some. The sample has 500,000 or so clones, roughly 89% seen once.

The source of this sequence is a person aged 18-65 years who received the Ad26.COV2.S COVID-19 vaccine or a placebo. The chain is built from TRBV9 and TRBJ1-1; 9 bases line up with TRBD1. The sequences come from peripheral blood, collected in a trial of Ad26.COV2.S vaccine versus placebo. In nucleotides, the CDR3 is TGTGCCAGCAGCGTCCGGGACAGGGATGGTGAAGGAGCTTTCTTT. Translated: CASSVRDRDGEGAFF.